This passage covers 28 T cell receptor beta chains from one sample sequenced in a study of cytomegalovirus exposure and HLA in healthy donors. It was with 60 Vbeta and 13 Jbeta primers that the PCR ran. Assay: immunoSEQ multiplex PCR; the TCRdb copy retains only in-frame clones and omits some. The data hold 140,000 to 150,000 clones, with about a tenth observed a single time. The sequenced material came from PBMCs. The receptors derive from a male donor in good health and CMV-seronegative.

This clone was detected a few times. The J gene is TRBJ2-1, the V gene TRBV11-2, with D possibly being TRBD2 (5 bases). In germline, CDR1 is SGHAT, CDR2 FQNNGV. The CDR3 totals 15 residues. The V end was cut by 1 base, the J end by 7 bases, with 14 bases between. The CDR3: CASSLGRSGTNEQFF. In DNA form, the CDR3 reads TGTGCCAGCAGCTTAGGGCGCAGCGGTACTAATGAGCAGTTCTTC.

This chain connects TRBV19 to TRBJ2-4; maybe TRBD2 (6 bases). The germline V gene has CDR1 LNHDA and CDR2 SQIVND (reference sequence). The CDR3 sequence is 15 residues long. V was clipped by 3 bases and J by 3 bases, with 12 bases between them. In nucleotides, the CDR3 is TGTGCCAGTAGTATCGAGGGAGGTGTCAAAAACATTCAGTACTTC. Translating gives CASSIEGGVKNIQYF.

The sample holds a few counts of this clone. The chain combines TRBV9 with TRBJ2-5; 7 nucleotides agree with TRBD1. This CDR3 spans 14 amino acids. With V trimmed by 0 bases and J by 4 bases, 3 bases remained unmatched. CDR1 and CDR2 (germline): SGDLS, YYNGEE. The CDR3 sequence is CASSVGQGLETQYF. For the CDR3, the DNA is TGTGCCAGCAGCGTAGGACAGGGATTAGAGACCCAGTACTTC. The full variable domain, its missing parts supplied by reference TRBV9 and TRBJ2-5, is DSGVTQTPKHLITATGQRVTLRCSPRSGDLSVYWYQQSLDQGLQFLIQYYNGEERAKGNILERFSAQQFPDLHSELNLSSLELGDSALYFCASSVGQGLETQYFGPGTRLLVL.

The V and J genes are TRBV9 and TRBJ2-7; 8 bases match TRBD2. This CDR3 spans 15 amino acids. Looked up from germline, CDR1 is SGDLS and CDR2 is YYNGEE. V shed 3 bases and J 2 bases; nucleotides not matched to a gene: 7. CDR3 DNA sequence: TGTGCCAGCAGCGCAGAGATTAGCGGGGCCTACGAGCAGTACTTC. Its protein product is CASSAEISGAYEQYF.

The rearrangement joins TRBV27 to TRBJ2-3; D might be TRBD2 (6 bases). CDR1 MNHEY and CDR2 SMNVEV come from the germline V gene (reference sequence). The CDR3 consists of 15 residues. V was pared by 4 bases and J by 2 bases, with 13 bases between. The CDR3 protein is CASSYLAENTDTQYF. Written as DNA, the CDR3 is TGTGCCAGCAGTTACTTAGCGGAGAACACAGATACGCAGTATTTT.

In DNA form, the CDR3 reads TGTGCCAGCAGCAAGACTAGCGGGGGGTACAATGAGCAGTTCTTC. This sequence encodes CASSKTSGGYNEQFF. The chain has TRBV6-4 and TRBJ2-1; TRBD2 agrees at 13 bases. The CDR3 is 15 amino acids. V was pared by 6 bases and J by 4 bases, with 3 bases of the junction left unmatched. Germline lookup yields CDR1 MRHNA and CDR2 SNTAGT.

This clone was picked up a small number of times. V is TRBV29-1 and J is TRBJ1-1; unclear D gene. This CDR3 region has 13 residues. The germline CDR1 and CDR2 sequences are SQVTM and ANQGSEA. Between the trimmed V and J ends, which lost 7 bases and 0 bases, there was a span of 12 bases. CDR3: CSALNILNTEAFF. CDR3 DNA: TGCAGCGCCTTAAACATTTTGAACACTGAAGCTTTCTTT. The full variable domain, rest sourced from reference TRBV29-1 and TRBJ1-1, is SAVISQKPSRDICQRGTSLTIQCQVDSQVTMMFWYRQQPGQSLTLIATANQGSEATYESGFVIDKFPISRPNLTFSTLTVSNMSPEDSSIYLCSALNILNTEAFFGQGTRLTVV.

In its sample, this clone was seen a few times. V is TRBV10-3 and J is TRBJ1-5, with 8 nucleotides matching TRBD1. Germline CDR1 reads ENHRY; CDR2 reads SYGVKD. CDR3 size: 14 residues. V dropped 10 bases and J dropped 2; count of bases not matched to a gene: 7. CDR3 amino acids: CATTPGGGNQPQHF. Here the CDR3 DNA reads TGTGCCACTACACCAGGGGGCGGCAATCAGCCCCAGCATTTT.

This clone came up a few times. The rearrangement links TRBV21-1 to TRBJ1-4. TRBV21-1 is noted as a pseudogene. The CDR3 runs 15 residues. The CDR3 region is CASSKWGGSNEKLFF. The CDR3 region has the DNA TGTGCCAGCAGCAAATGGGGGGGTAGTAATGAAAAACTGTTTTTT.

A few counts support this clone. The chain couples TRBV7-9 to TRBJ2-1; no firm D call. This CDR3 region has 13 residues. Germline V gene data show CDR1 as SEHNR and CDR2 as FQNEAQ (reference sequence). The V and J ends lost 6 bases and 3 bases respectively, with 9 bases between them. In DNA form, the CDR3 reads TGTGCCAGCAGTCCCACTGACTACAATGAGCAGTTCTTC. Amino acid sequence: CASSPTDYNEQFF.

This clone was counted a few times. The genes are TRBV7-8 and TRBJ2-1; possible D gene TRBD2, 6 bases. The CDR3 has 18 residues. V was clipped by 5 bases and J by 0 bases, with 20 bases between them. Per the germline V gene, CDR1 is SGHVS and CDR2 is FQNEAQ. The CDR3 coding sequence is TGTGCCAGCAGCGGAGAGAGGGCCGGGACTCTCTCCTACAATGAGCAGTTCTTC. Translating gives CASSGERAGTLSYNEQFF.

The chain uses TRBV5-1 and TRBJ2-1; 8 bases align to TRBD2. This CDR3 is 18 amino acids long. Germline lookup yields CDR1 SGHRS and CDR2 YFSETQ. Unmatched junction bases numbered 18, after V lost 4 bases and J lost 6 bases. CDR3 loop: CASSRLFGLREVPNEQFF. CDR3 DNA sequence: TGCGCCAGCAGCCGGCTTTTTGGGCTGCGGGAGGTTCCCAATGAGCAGTTCTTC.

The chain is built from TRBV7-9 and TRBJ2-7; 8 bases line up with TRBD2. V dropped 0 bases and J dropped 0; count of bases not matched to a gene: 7. The V gene's germline CDR1 is SEHNR and CDR2 FQNEAQ (reference sequence). The CDR3 is 17 amino acids. The CDR3 spells CASSLAGGADISYEQYF. CDR3 nucleotide sequence: TGTGCCAGCAGCTTAGCCGGGGGGGCTGATATCTCCTACGAGCAGTACTTC.

The chain couples TRBV4-1 to TRBJ2-1, with TRBD2 matching 7 bases. CDR3 length equals 15 residues. The germline gives CDR1 MGHRA, CDR2 YSYEKL. Unmatched junction bases numbered 8, after V lost 2 bases and J lost 7 bases. This CDR3 is CASSQPGRGENEQFF. The CDR3 DNA reads TGCGCCAGCAGCCAACCGGGACGGGGGGAGAATGAGCAGTTCTTC.

This clone turned up a few times. The chain employs TRBV5-6 and TRBJ1-5, with TRBD1 matching over 7 bases. CDR1 and CDR2 (germline): SGHDT, YYEEEE. This CDR3 is built from 18 residues. The J segment lost 0 bases and the V segment lost 4 bases, leaving 13 bases of the junction unmatched. The CDR3 reads CASSRWAGGSNSNQPQHF. The DNA of the CDR3 is TGTGCCAGCAGCCGATGGGCAGGGGGGTCCAATAGCAATCAGCCCCAGCATTTT.

This clone was counted only a few times. J is TRBJ2-2 and V is TRBV5-1; 11 bases are shared with TRBD1. The CDR3 length is 16 residues. The V gene end was trimmed by 4 bases and the J gene end by 4 bases; junction bases not matched to a gene: 6. Germline CDR1 and CDR2: SGHRS and YFSETQ. As DNA, the CDR3 is TGCGCCAGCAGCCCTCAGGGGACAGGGGGCACCGGGGAGCTGTTTTTT. Amino acids: CASSPQGTGGTGELFF. The full variable domain, its missing parts supplied by reference TRBV5-1 and TRBJ2-2, is KAGVTQTPRYLIKTRGQQVTLSCSPISGHRSVSWYQQTPGQGLQFLFEYFSETQRNKGNFPGRFSGRQFSNSRSEMNVSTLELGDSALYLCASSPQGTGGTGELFFGEGSRLTVL.

The rearrangement links TRBV5-6 to TRBJ2-3; TRBD2 is a possible D gene (5 bases). V lost 4 bases and J lost 1, with 16 bases in between. CDR3 length: 16 amino acids. The germline V gene encodes CDR1 SGHDT and CDR2 YYEEEE. The CDR3 bases are TGTGCCAGCAGCCGCCCCTCGGGGTTGGGCACAGATACGCAGTATTTT. Amino acids: CASSRPSGLGTDTQYF.

The chain uses TRBV28 and TRBJ2-6, with TRBD1 identical over 9 bases. The CDR3 spans 20 residues. The trim removed 3 bases at V and 0 bases at J, leaving 12 bases unmatched. The germline gives CDR1 MDHEN, CDR2 SYDVKM. The CDR3 coding sequence is TGTGCCAGCAGTTTTATCCCACGGACAGGGGTTTTCTCTGGGGCCAACGTCCTGACTTTC. Translated: CASSFIPRTGVFSGANVLTF.

The rearrangement links TRBV9 to TRBJ1-1, with 7 bases identical to TRBD1. Per germline, CDR1 SGDLS and CDR2 YYNGEE. J gave up 6 bases and V 4 bases, and 15 bases lay outside the gene matches. This CDR3 comprises 16 residues. CDR3 in DNA: TGTGCCAGCAGCCAGGGGGTAGTTGTCTCCCTCGCTGAAGCTTTCTTT. Residues: CASSQGVVVSLAEAFF.

The rearrangement links TRBV27 to TRBJ1-2, with 9 nucleotides matching TRBD1. The trim removed 6 bases at V and 3 bases at J, leaving 11 bases unmatched. This CDR3 comprises 16 residues. CDR1 is MNHEY, CDR2 SMNVEV, per germline (reference sequence). The CDR3 region is CASRSDRDRDYYGYTF. The CDR3 DNA reads as TGTGCCAGCAGGTCCGACCGGGACAGGGACTACTATGGCTACACCTTC.

This clone was observed a handful of times. The chain employs TRBV4-3 and TRBJ1-2, with D possibly being TRBD1 (6 bases). Trimming took 5 bases from V and 3 from J, leaving 16 bases between them. CDR3 length: 15 amino acids. CDR1 is LGHNA and CDR2 is YSLEER in the germline V gene. CDR3 protein: CASSSTGQGDYGYTF. CDR3 coding DNA: TGCGCCAGCAGCAGCACAGGGCAGGGCGACTATGGCTACACCTTC.

The chain couples TRBV5-1 to TRBJ2-7, with 7 bases identical to TRBD1. In germline, CDR1 is SGHRS, CDR2 YFSETQ. V gave up 4 bases and J gave up 0 bases; unmatched junction bases: 4. The CDR3 spans 14 residues. The DNA for the CDR3 is TGCGCCAGCAGCCAGACAGGGAGCTCCTACGAGCAGTACTTC. It codes for CASSQTGSSYEQYF.

This clone was picked up a small number of times. The rearrangement uses TRBV6-1 and TRBJ1-2; 9 bases are a match to TRBD1. J gave up 4 bases and V 7 bases, and 7 bases lay outside the gene matches. CDR3 size: 14 residues. Germline CDR1 and CDR2: MNHNS and SASEGT. CDR3 sequence: CASILTGGFYGYTF. CDR3 sequence (DNA): TGTGCCAGCATTTTGACAGGGGGGTTCTATGGCTACACCTTC.

This clone was seen more than once but under ten times. V is TRBV2 and J is TRBJ1-2, with D tentatively TRBD1 (6 bases). This CDR3 has 13 amino acids. CDR1 is SNHLY, CDR2 FYNNEI, per germline. Between the trimmed V and J ends, which lost 6 bases and 2 bases, there was a span of 10 bases. CDR3 in DNA: TGTGCCAGCAGGGAGGACAGAAACTATGGCTACACCTTC. Its translation is CASREDRNYGYTF.

This chain joins TRBV28 and TRBJ2-3; 7 bases agree with TRBD2. With 6 bases clipped from V and 14 bases from J, the junction kept 14 bases outside the gene matches. Looked up from germline, CDR1 is MDHEN and CDR2 is SYDVKM. This CDR3 comprises 13 residues. CDR3 sequence: CASRPPASGRRYF. CDR3 DNA sequence: TGTGCCAGCAGACCCCCCGCTAGCGGCCGCCGGTATTTT.

In its sample, this clone was seen a few times. The V call is TRBV6-1, the J call TRBJ1-5; tentatively, D is TRBD1 (6 bases). This CDR3 spans 14 amino acids. Germline V gene sequence: CDR1 MNHNS, CDR2 SASEGT. Deletions cut 5 bases from V and 8 bases from J, with 16 bases between. CDR3 sequence: CASSPHREIKPQHF. The CDR3 DNA is TGTGCCAGCAGTCCCCACAGGGAAATCAAGCCCCAGCATTTT.

This clone turned up a few times. The genes are TRBV7-2 and TRBJ2-3; 7 bases align to TRBD1. Germline CDR1 and CDR2: SGHTA and FQGNSA. The CDR3 loop spans 15 amino acids. Unmatched junction bases numbered 6, after V lost 6 bases and J lost 0 bases. The CDR3 DNA reads TGTGCCAGCAGGCCGACAGGGCCCAGCACAGATACGCAGTATTTT. Its protein product is CASRPTGPSTDTQYF.

This clone was counted between two and nine times. The chain is built from TRBV6-5 and TRBJ1-2, with TRBD1 as a possible D gene (6 bases). CDR1 is MNHEY, CDR2 SVGAGI, per germline. There are 14 residues in the CDR3. Deletions cut 7 bases from V and 8 bases from J, with 20 bases between. The CDR3 sequence is CASTPVGAGYGYTF. The CDR3 nucleotides read TGTGCCAGCACACCCGTGGGGGCGGGTTACGGCTACACCTTC.